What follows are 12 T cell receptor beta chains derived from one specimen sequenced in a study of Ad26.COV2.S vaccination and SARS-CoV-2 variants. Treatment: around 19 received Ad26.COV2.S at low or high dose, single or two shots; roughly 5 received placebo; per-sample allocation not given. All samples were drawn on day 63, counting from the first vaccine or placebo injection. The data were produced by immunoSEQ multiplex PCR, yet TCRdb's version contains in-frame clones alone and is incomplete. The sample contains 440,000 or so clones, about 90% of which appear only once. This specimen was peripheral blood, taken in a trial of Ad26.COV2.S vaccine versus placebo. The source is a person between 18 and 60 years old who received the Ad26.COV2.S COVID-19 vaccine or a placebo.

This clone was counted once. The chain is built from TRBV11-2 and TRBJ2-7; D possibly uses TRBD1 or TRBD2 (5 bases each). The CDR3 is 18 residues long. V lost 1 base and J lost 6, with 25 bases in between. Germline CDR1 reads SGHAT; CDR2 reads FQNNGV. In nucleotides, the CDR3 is TGTGCCAGCAGCTTAGTTGGGCAGGGTCTAGGGCGGAGCGGCGAGCAGTACTTC. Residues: CASSLVGQGLGRSGEQYF.

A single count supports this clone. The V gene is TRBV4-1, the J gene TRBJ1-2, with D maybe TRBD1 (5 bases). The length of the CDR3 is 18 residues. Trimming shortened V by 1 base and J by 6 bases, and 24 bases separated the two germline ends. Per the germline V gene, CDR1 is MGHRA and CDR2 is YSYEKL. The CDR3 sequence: CASSQVTPGPRGRHGYTF. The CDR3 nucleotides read TGCGCCAGCAGCCAAGTGACCCCCGGGCCCCGGGGCAGGCATGGCTACACCTTC.

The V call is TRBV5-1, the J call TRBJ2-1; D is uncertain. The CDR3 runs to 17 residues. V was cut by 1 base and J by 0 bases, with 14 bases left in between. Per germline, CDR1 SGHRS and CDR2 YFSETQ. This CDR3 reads CASSLRMMTGSYNEQFF. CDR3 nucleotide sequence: TGCGCCAGCAGCTTGAGGATGATGACGGGCTCCTACAATGAGCAGTTCTTC.

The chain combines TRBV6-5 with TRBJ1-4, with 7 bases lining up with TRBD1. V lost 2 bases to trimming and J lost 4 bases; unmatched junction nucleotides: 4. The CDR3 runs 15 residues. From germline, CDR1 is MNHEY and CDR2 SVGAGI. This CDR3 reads CASSYKTGNNEKLFF. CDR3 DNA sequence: TGTGCCAGCAGTTACAAGACAGGGAATAATGAAAAACTGTTTTTT.

Here the CDR3 DNA reads TGTGCCACCAGCGCGAAGGGGCTGACAGGCTCCTACGAGCAGTACTTC. This encodes CATSAKGLTGSYEQYF. This sequence joins TRBV15 and TRBJ2-7, with D possibly being TRBD1 (6 bases). Per the germline V gene, CDR1 is LNHNV and CDR2 is YYDKDF (reference sequence). The CDR3 is 16 residues long. The V end lost 5 bases, the J end lost 0 bases, and 17 bases lay between the germline ends.

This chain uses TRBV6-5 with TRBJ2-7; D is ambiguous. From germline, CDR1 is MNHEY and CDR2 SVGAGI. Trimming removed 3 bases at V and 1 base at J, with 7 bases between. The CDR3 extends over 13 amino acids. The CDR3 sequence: CASSYLPSYEQYF. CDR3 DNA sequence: TGTGCCAGCAGTTATCTTCCGTCCTACGAGCAGTACTTC.

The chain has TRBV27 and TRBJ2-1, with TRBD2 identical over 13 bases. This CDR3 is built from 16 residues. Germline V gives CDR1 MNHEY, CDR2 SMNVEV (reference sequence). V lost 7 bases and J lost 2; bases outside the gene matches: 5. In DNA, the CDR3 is TGTGCCAGCATAACTAGCGGGAGGGCCACCTACAATGAGCAGTTCTTC. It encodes CASITSGRATYNEQFF.

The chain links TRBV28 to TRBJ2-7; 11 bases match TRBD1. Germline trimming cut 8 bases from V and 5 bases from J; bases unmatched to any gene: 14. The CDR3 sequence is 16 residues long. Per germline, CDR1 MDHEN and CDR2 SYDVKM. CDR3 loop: CASGIPGQGVSHEQYF. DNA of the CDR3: TGTGCCAGCGGTATCCCGGGACAGGGGGTTTCCCACGAGCAGTACTTC.

The CDR3 DNA sequence: TGTGCCAGCAGCCGCGTCGGGAAAAACATTCAGTACTTC. It codes for CASSRVGKNIQYF. V and J are TRBV3-1 (or the pseudogene TRBV3-2) and TRBJ2-4; D not resolved. V was clipped by 4 bases and J by 4 bases, with 8 bases between them. The CDR3 length is 13 residues. CDR1 LGHDT and CDR2 YNNKEL come from the germline V gene (reference sequence).

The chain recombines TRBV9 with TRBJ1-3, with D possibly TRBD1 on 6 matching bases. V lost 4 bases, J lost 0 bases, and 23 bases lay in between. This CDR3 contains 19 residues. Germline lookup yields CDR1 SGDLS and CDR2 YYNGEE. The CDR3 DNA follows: TGTGCCAGCAGCCCGAAGGGGAGGGGGGAGGACTCCTCTGGAAACACCATATATTTT. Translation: CASSPKGRGEDSSGNTIYF.

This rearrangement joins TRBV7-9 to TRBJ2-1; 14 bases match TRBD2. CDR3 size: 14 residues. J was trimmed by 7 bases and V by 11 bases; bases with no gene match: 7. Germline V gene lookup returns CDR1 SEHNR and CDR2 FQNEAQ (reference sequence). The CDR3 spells CALTGLAGANEQFF. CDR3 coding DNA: TGTGCCCTCACGGGACTAGCGGGAGCTAATGAGCAGTTCTTC.

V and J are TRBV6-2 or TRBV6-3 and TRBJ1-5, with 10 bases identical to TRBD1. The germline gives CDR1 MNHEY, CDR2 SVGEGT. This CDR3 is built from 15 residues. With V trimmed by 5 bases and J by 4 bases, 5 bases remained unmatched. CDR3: CASSVTGGLNQPQHF. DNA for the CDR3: TGTGCCAGCAGTGTGACAGGGGGCCTTAATCAGCCCCAGCATTTT.